This T cell receptor (beta chain) emerged from a study of beta chain features in type 1 diabetes. CDR1 and CDR2 from the germline V gene are MDHEN and SYDVKM. V lost 7 bases and J lost 2; bases outside the gene matches: 4. This CDR3 has 13 residues. TCRB transcripts that were expressed got sequenced, as all of the isolated RNA had been reverse transcribed. TCRdb's copy holds only in-frame clones and misses some; the assay was immunoSEQ multiplex PCR. The sample shows hundreds of thousands of clones, 15% to 18% of them seen only once. The source of this sequence is a man aged 18 to 29 in good health. Sequencing input: naive CD4+ T cells from blood. The rearrangement joins TRBV28 to TRBJ2-7; 8 positions agree with TRBD1. The CDR3 coding sequence is TGTGCCAGCATCACAGGGGGAGCCTACGAGCAGTACTTC. Protein product: CASITGGAYEQYF.